The entry that follows covers one T cell receptor (beta chain) sequence. The entry originates in a study of blood T cell repertoires in COVID-19. Study in general: Italy, Spain and the United States were the sources of the convalescent and acute COVID-19 samples. The cDNA or gDNA used as material had been derived from T cells, B-cell-depleted T cells, or PBMCs.

The assay was immunoSEQ multiplex PCR, and TCRdb's table has in-frame clones only and misses some. This table holds roughly 190,000 clones, more than 75% found once. The V gene lost 6 bases and the J gene lost 5 bases, with 19 bases spanning the gap. CDR1 and CDR2 from the germline V gene are MDHEN and SYDVKM. This CDR3 is 15 amino acids long. The chain combines TRBV28 with TRBJ1-1; TRBD1 might be the D (6 bases). The TCR sequence derives from a woman between 55 and 75 years old with COVID-19, enrolled during active disease. Sequencing was done on a sample of peripheral blood. The CDR3 loop reads CASRKTRATGTEAFF. For the CDR3, the DNA is TGTGCCAGCAGAAAGACAAGGGCCACAGGGACTGAAGCTTTCTTT.